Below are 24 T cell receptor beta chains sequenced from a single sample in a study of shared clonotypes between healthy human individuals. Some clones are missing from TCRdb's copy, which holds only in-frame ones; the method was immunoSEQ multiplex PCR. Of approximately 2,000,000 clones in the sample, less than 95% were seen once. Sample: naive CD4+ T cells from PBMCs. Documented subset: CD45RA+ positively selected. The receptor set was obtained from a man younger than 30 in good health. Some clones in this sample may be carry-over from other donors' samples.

For the CDR3, the DNA is TGTGCCACCACCCCGGGAGGGCAAAGGGGCGGGGAGCTGTTTTTT. This codes for CATTPGGQRGGELFF. V and J are TRBV28 and TRBJ2-2; TRBD2 matches 8 bases. Germline V CDR1 and CDR2: MDHEN, SYDVKM. Trimming cost V 10 bases and J 7 bases; bases outside gene matches: 14. This CDR3 region has 15 residues.

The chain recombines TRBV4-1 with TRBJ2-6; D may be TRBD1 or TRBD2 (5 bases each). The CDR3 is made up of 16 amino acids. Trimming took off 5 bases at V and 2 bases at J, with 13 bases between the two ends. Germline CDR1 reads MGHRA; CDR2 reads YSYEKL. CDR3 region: CASSGQGPPGANVLTF. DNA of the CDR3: TGCGCCAGCAGCGGTCAGGGACCTCCTGGGGCCAACGTCCTGACTTTC.

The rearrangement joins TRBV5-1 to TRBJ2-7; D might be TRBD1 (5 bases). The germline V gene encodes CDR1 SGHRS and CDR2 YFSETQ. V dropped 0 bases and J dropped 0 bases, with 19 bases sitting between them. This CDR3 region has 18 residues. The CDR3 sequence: CASSLAPWPTVPSYEQYF. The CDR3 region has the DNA TGCGCCAGCAGCTTGGCCCCCTGGCCGACAGTTCCCTCCTACGAGCAGTACTTC.

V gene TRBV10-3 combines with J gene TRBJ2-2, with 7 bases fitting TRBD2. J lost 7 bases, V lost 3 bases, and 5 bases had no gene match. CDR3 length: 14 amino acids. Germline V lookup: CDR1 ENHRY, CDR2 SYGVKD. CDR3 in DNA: TGTGCCATCAGTGAAGGGAGGGATATCGGGGAGCTGTTTTTT. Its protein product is CAISEGRDIGELFF.

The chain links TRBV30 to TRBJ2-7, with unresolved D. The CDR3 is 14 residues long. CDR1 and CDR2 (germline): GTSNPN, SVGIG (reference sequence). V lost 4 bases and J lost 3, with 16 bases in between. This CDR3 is CAWTPLGPHYEQYF. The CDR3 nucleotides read TGTGCCTGGACCCCCCTAGGACCGCACTACGAGCAGTACTTC.

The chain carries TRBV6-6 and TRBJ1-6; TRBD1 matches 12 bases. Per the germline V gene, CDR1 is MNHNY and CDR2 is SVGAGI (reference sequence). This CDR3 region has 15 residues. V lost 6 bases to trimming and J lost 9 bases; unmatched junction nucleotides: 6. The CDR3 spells CASSRGTGGSSPLHF. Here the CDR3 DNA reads TGTGCCAGCAGCCGCGGGACAGGGGGCAGTTCACCCCTCCACTTT.

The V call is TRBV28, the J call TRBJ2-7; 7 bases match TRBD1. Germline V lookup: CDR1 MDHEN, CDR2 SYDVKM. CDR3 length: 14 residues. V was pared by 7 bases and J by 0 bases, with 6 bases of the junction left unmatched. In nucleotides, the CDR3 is TGTGCCAGCATCCGACAGGGCCCCTCCTACGAGCAGTACTTC. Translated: CASIRQGPSYEQYF.

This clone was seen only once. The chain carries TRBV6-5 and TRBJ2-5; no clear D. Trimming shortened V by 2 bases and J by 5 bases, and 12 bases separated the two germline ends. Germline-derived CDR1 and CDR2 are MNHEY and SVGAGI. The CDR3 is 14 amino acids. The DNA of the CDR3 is TGTGCCAGCAGTTACCGGACCATGGGGGAGACCCAGTACTTC. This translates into CASSYRTMGETQYF.

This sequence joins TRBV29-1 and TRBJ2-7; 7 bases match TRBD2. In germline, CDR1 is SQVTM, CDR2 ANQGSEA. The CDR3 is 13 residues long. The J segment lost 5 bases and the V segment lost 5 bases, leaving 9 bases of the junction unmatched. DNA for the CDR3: TGCAGCGTTTTGAAAGCGGGAACTGACGAGCAGTACTTC. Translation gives CSVLKAGTDEQYF.

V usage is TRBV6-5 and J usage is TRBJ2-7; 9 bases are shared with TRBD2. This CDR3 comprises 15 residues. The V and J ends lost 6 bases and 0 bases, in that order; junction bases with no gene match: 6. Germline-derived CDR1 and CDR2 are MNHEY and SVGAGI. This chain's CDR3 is CASRQAGGSSYEQYF. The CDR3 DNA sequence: TGTGCCAGCAGACAGGCGGGGGGGAGCTCCTACGAGCAGTACTTC.

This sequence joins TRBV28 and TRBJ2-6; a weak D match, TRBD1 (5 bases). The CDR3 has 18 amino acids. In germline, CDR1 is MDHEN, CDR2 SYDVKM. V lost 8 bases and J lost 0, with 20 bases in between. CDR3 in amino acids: CASGVTLGPSSGANVLTF. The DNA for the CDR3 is TGTGCCAGCGGGGTCACATTGGGGCCAAGCTCTGGGGCCAACGTCCTGACTTTC.

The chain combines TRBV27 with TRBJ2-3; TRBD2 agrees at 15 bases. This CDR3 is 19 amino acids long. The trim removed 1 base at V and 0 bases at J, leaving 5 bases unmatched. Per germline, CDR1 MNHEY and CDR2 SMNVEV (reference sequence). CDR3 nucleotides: TGTGCCAGCAGTTTATGGGGGACTAGCGGGAGGCCCAGCACAGATACGCAGTATTTT. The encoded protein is CASSLWGTSGRPSTDTQYF.

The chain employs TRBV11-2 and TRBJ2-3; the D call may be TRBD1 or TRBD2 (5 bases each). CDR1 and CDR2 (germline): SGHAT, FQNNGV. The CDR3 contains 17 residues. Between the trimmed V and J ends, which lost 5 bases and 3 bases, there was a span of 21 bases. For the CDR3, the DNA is TGTGCCAGCAGCCCCCGTCGTGAGGGGCGGAGGACAGATACGCAGTATTTT. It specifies CASSPRREGRRTDTQYF.

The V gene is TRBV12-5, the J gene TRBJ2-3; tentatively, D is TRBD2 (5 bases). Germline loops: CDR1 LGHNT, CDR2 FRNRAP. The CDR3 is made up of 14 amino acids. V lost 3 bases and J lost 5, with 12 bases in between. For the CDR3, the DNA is TGTGCTAGTGGTTTAGGTATAGGAGGAGATACGCAGTATTTT. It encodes CASGLGIGGDTQYF.

The CDR3 DNA is TGTGCCAGCAGCCCAGGGGGAGCGGGGTCCTCCGGGGAGCTGTTTTTT. This translates into CASSPGGAGSSGELFF. The rearrangement joins TRBV5-4 to TRBJ2-2; the D call may be TRBD1 or TRBD2 (7 bases each). This CDR3 is built from 16 residues. The V gene lost 4 bases and the J gene lost 6 bases, with 19 bases spanning the gap. CDR1 and CDR2 (germline): SGHNT, YYREEE (reference sequence). Variable domain in full (rest from reference TRBV5-4 and TRBJ2-2): ETGVTQSPTHLIKTRGQQVTLRCSSQSGHNTVSWYQQALGQGPQFIFQYYREEENGRGNFPPRFSGLQFPNYSSELNVNALELDDSALYLCASSPGGAGSSGELFFGEGSRLTVL.

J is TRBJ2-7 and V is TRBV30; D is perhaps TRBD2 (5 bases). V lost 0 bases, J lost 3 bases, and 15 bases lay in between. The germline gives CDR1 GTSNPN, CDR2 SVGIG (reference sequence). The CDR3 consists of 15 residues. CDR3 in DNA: TGTGCCTGGAGTGTACGAGGGCGCGAGGACTACGAGCAGTACTTC. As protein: CAWSVRGREDYEQYF.

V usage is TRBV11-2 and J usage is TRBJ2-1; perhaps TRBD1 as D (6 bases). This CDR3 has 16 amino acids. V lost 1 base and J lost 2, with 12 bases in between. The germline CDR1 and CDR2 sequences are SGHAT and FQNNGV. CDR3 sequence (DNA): TGTGCCAGCAGCTTAGGGCCAGGGGAACCCTACAATGAGCAGTTCTTC. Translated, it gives CASSLGPGEPYNEQFF.

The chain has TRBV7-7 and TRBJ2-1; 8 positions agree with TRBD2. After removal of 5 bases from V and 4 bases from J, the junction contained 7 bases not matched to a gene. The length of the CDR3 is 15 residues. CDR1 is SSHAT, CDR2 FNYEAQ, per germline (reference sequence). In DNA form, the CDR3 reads TGTGCCAGCAGCCTCAGGCCGGGAGGGTACAATGAGCAGTTCTTC. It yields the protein CASSLRPGGYNEQFF.

The CDR3: CASIETGAGASYEQYF. Here the CDR3 DNA reads TGTGCCAGCATCGAAACCGGTGCGGGAGCTTCCTACGAGCAGTACTTC. This chain joins TRBV28 and TRBJ2-7; 7 nucleotides line up with TRBD2. The length of the CDR3 is 16 residues. Germline CDR1 is MDHEN and CDR2 is SYDVKM. The junction had 13 bases not matched to a gene; V was cut back by 7 bases and J by 1 base.

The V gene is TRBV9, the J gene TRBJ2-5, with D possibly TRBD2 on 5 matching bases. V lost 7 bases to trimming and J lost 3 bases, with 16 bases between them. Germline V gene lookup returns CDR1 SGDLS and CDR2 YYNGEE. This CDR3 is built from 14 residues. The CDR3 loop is CASSVTTNKETQYF. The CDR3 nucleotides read TGTGCCAGCTCAGTGACTACGAATAAAGAGACCCAGTACTTC.

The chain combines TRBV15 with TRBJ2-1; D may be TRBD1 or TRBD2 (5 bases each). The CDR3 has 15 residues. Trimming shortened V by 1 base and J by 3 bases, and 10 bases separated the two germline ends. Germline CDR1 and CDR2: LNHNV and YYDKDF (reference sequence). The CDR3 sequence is CATSRVTDYYNEQFF. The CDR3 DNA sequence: TGTGCCACCAGCAGAGTGACAGACTACTACAATGAGCAGTTCTTC.

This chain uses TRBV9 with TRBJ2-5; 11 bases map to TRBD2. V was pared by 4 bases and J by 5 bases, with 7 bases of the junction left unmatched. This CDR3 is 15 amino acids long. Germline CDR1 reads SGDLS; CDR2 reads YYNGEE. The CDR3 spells CASSLTTSGMETQYF. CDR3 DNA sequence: TGTGCCAGCAGCTTAACGACTAGCGGGATGGAGACCCAGTACTTC.

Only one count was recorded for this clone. The CDR3 region has the DNA TGTGCCAGCAGCTGGGACTCCGCCTACGAGCAGTACTTC. Amino acid sequence: CASSWDSAYEQYF. The chain has TRBV7-9 and TRBJ2-7; possible D gene TRBD2, 6 bases. This CDR3 is 13 amino acids long. The germline gives CDR1 SEHNR, CDR2 FQNEAQ (reference sequence). V lost 4 bases and J lost 2, with 9 bases in between.

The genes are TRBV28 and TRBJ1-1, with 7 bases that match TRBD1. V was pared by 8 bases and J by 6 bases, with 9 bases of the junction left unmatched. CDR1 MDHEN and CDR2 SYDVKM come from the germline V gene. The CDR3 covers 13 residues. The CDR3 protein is CASGRQGFPEAFF. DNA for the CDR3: TGTGCCAGCGGCAGACAGGGATTCCCTGAAGCTTTCTTT.